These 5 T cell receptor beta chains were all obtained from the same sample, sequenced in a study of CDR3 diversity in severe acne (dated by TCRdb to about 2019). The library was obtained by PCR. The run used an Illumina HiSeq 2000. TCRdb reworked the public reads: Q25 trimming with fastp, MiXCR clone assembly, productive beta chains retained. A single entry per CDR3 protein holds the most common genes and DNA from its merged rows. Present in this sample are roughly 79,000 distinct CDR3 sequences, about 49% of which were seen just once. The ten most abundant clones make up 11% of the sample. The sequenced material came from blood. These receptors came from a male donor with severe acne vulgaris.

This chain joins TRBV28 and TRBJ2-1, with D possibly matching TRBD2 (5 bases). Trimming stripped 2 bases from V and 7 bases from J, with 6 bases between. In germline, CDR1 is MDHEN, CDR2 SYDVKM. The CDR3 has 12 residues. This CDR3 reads CASSLRGNEQFF. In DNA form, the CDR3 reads TGTGCCAGCAGTTTAAGAGGGAATGAGCAGTTCTTC.

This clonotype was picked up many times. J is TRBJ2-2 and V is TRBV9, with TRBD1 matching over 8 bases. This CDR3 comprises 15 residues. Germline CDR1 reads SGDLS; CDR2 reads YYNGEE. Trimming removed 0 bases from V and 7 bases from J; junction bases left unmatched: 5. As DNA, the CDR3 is TGTGCCAGCAGCGTAGGCAGGGGGCGTGACGGGGAGCTGTTTTTT. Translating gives CASSVGRGRDGELFF. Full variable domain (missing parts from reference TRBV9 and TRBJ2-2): DSGVTQTPKHLITATGQRVTLRCSPRSGDLSVYWYQQSLDQGLQFLIQYYNGEERAKGNILERFSAQQFPDLHSELNLSSLELGDSALYFCASSVGRGRDGELFFGEGSRLTVL.

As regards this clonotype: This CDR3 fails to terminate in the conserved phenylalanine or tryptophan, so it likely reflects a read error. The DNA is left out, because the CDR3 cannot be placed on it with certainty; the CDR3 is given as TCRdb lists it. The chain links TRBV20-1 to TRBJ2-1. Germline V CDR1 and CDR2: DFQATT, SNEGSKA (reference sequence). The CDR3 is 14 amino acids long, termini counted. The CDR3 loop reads CSARDVGFGYTFGS.

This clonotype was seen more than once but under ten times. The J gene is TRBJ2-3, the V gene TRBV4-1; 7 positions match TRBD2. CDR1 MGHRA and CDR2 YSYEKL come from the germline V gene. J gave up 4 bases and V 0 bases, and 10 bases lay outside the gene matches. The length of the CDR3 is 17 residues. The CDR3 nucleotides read TGCGCCAGCAGCCAAGAACCCCCAGCGGGAACATCAGATACGCAGTATTTT. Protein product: CASSQEPPAGTSDTQYF.

The CDR3 sequence: CSSGPVEAFF. DNA of the CDR3: TGCAGCTCGGGGCCGGTGGAAGCTTTCTTT. The chain is built from TRBV29-1 and TRBJ1-1, with D possibly TRBD1 on 5 matching bases. Trimming pared 8 bases from V and 8 bases from J, leaving 12 bases between. The CDR3 has 10 residues. Germline V gives CDR1 SQVTM, CDR2 ANQGSEA.